Sequencing of this TCR beta chain was carried out in a study of cytomegalovirus exposure and HLA in healthy donors. Study results and limitations: CMV serostatus stood as the only immune exposure information on hand.

Germline trimming cut 6 bases from V and 6 bases from J; bases unmatched to any gene: 4. Germline CDR1 reads MDHEN; CDR2 reads SYDVKM. CDR3 length: 14 amino acids. A multiplex PCR was run with 60 Vbeta primers and 13 Jbeta primers. Some clones are missing from TCRdb's copy, which holds only in-frame ones; the method was immunoSEQ multiplex PCR. The repertoire holds roughly 66,000 clones, with around three quarters as singletons. Details on this clone: Its antigen is not known.

This sequence originates from a man in his forties or fifties in good health and CMV-seronegative. The genes are TRBV28 and TRBJ2-2, with 10 bases that match TRBD2. Sequenced sample: PBMCs. DNA of the CDR3: TGTGCCAGCAGGAGGGGGACTAGCGCCGGGGAGCTGTTTTTT. Translating gives CASRRGTSAGELFF.